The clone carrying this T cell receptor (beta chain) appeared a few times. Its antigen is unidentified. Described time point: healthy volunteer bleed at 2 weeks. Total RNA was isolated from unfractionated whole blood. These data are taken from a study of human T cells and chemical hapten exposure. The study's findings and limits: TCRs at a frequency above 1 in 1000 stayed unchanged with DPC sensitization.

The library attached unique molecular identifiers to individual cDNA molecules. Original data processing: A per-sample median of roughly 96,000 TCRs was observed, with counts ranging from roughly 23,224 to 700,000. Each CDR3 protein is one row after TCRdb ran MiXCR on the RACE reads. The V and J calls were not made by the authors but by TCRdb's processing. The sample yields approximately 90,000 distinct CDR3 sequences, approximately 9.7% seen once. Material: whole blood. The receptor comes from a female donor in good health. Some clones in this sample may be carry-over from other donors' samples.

The CDR3 region is CASSKAGESYNEQFF. As DNA, the CDR3 is TGTGCCAGTTCTAAAGCGGGAGAATCCTACAATGAGCAGTTCTTC. The J gene is TRBJ2-1, the V gene TRBV2; 8 bases are shared with TRBD2. With V trimmed by 9 bases and J by 1 base, 8 bases remained unmatched. The length of the CDR3 is 15 residues. Germline loops: CDR1 SNHLY, CDR2 FYNNEI.